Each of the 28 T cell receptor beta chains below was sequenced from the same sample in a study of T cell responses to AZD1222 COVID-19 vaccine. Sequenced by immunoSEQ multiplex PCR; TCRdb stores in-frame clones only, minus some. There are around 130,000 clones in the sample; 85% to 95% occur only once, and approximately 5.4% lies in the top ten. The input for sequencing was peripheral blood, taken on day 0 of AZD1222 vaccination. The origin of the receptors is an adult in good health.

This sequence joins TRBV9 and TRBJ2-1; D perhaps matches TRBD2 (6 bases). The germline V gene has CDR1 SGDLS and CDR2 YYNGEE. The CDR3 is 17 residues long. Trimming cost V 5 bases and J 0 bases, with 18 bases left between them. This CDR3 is CASSQPVAASSYNEQFF. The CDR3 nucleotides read TGTGCCAGCAGTCAACCCGTAGCGGCCAGCTCCTACAATGAGCAGTTCTTC.

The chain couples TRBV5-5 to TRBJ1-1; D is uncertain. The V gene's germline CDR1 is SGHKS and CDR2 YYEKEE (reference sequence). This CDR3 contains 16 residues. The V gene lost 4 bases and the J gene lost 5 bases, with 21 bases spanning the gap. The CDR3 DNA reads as TGTGCCAGCAGCCATAGTCGGGGTCTCTTGGAGACTGAAGCTTTCTTT. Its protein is CASSHSRGLLETEAFF.

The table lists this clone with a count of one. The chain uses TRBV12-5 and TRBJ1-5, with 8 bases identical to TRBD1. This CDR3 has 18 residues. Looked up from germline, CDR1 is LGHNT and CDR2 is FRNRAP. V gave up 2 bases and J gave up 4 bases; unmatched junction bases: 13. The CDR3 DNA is TGTGCTAGTGGTTTGTCCCAAGTGACAGGGGCATCGAATCAGCCCCAGCATTTT. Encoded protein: CASGLSQVTGASNQPQHF.

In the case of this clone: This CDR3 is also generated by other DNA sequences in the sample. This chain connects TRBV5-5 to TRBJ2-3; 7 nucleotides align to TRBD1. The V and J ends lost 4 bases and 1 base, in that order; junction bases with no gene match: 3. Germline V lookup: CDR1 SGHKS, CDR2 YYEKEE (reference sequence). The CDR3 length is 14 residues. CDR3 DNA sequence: TGTGCCAGCAGCCGTACAGGGGGCACAGATACGCAGTATTTT. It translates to CASSRTGGTDTQYF.

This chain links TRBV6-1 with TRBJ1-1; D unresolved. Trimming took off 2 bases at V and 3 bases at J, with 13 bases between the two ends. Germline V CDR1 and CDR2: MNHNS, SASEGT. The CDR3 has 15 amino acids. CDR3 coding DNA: TGTGCCAGCAGTGAACACCTGGCGTACTACACTGAAGCTTTCTTT. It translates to CASSEHLAYYTEAFF.

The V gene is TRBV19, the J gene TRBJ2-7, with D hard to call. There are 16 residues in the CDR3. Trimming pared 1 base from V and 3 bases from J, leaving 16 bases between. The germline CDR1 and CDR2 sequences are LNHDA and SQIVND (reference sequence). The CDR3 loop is CASSIVPRTRGYEQYF. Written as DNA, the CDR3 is TGTGCCAGTAGTATAGTCCCGCGTACAAGAGGCTACGAGCAGTACTTC.

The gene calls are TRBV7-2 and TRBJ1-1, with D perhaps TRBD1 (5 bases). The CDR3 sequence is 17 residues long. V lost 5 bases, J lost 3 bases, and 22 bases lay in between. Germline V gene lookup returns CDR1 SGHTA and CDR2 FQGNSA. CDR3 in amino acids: CASSPQPQGGWYTEAFF. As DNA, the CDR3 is TGTGCCAGCAGCCCACAACCCCAGGGAGGTTGGTACACTGAAGCTTTCTTT.

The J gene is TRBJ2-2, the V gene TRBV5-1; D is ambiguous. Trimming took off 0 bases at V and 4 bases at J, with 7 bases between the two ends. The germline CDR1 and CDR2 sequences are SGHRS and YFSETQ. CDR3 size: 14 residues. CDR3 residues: CASSLAAGTGELFF. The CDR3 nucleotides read TGCGCCAGCAGCTTGGCGGCAGGCACCGGGGAGCTGTTTTTT.

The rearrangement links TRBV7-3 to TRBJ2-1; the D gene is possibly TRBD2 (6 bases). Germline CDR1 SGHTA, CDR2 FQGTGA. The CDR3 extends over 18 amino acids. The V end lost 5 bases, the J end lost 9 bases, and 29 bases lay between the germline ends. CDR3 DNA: TGTGCCAGCAGCCCGAAGAACACGTCGAAGCTTTCCGGGGGTGAGCAGTTCTTC. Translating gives CASSPKNTSKLSGGEQFF.

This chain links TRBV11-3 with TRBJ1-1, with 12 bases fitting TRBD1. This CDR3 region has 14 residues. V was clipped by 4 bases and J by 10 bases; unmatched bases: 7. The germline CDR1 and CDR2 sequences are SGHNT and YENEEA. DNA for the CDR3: TGTGCCAGCAGCTCTGGGACAGGGGGCGCGGTAGCTTTCTTT. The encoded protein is CASSSGTGGAVAFF.

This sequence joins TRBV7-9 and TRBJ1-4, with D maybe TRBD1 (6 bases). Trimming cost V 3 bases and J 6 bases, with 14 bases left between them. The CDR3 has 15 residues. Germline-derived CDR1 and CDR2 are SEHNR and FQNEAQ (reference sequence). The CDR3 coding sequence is TGTGCCAGCAGCTTCCGGGGGGCGAGAGATGAAAAACTGTTTTTT. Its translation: CASSFRGARDEKLFF.

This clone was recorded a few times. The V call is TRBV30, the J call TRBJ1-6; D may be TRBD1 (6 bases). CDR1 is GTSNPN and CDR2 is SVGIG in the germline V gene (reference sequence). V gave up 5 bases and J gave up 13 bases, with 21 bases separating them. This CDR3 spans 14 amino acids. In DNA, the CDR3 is TGTGCCTGGGCGACAGGCGCCGGGACGGTCCCCCTCCACTTT. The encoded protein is CAWATGAGTVPLHF.

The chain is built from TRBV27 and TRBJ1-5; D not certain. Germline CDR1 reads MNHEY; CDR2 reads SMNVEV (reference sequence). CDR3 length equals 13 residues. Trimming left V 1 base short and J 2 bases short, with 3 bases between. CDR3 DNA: TGTGCCAGCAGTTTATTCGGCAATCAGCCCCAGCATTTT. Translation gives CASSLFGNQPQHF.

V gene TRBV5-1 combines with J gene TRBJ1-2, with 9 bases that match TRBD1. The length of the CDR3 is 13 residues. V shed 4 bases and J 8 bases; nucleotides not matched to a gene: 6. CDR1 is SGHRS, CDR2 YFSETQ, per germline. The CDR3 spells CASSTTGGQGYTF. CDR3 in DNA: TGCGCCAGCAGCACCACAGGGGGCCAGGGCTACACCTTC. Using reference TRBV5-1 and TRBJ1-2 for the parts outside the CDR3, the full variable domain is KAGVTQTPRYLIKTRGQQVTLSCSPISGHRSVSWYQQTPGQGLQFLFEYFSETQRNKGNFPGRFSGRQFSNSRSEMNVSTLELGDSALYLCASSTTGGQGYTFGSGTRLTVV.

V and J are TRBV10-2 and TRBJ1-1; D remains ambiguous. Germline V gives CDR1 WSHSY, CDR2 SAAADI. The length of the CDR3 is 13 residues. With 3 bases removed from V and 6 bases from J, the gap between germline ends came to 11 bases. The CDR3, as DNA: TGCGCCAGCAGTGACTCCCGAGGGTCTGAAGCTTTCTTT. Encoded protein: CASSDSRGSEAFF.

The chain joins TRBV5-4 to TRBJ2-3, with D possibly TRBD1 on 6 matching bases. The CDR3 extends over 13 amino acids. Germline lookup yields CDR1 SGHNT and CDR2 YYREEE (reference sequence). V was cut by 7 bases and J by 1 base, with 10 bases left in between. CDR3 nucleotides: TGTGCCAGCCGGGACACAGGCACAGATACGCAGTATTTT. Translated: CASRDTGTDTQYF.

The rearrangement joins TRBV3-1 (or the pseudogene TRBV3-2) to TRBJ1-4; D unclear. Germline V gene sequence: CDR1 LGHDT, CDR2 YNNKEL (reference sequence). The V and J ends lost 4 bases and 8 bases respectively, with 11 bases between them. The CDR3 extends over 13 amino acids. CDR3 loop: CASSLGFGEKLFF. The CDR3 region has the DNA TGTGCCAGCAGCCTCGGGTTCGGGGAAAAACTGTTTTTT.

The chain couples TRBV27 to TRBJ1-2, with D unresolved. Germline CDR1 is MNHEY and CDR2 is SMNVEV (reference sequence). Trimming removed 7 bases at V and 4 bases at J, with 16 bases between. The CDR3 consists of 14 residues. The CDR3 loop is CASTPSGSGYGYTF. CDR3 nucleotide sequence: TGTGCCAGCACTCCTTCGGGATCAGGCTATGGCTACACCTTC.

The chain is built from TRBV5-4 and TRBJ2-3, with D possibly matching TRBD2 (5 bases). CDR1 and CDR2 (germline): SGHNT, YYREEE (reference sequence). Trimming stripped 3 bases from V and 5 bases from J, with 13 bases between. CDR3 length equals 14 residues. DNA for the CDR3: TGTGCCAGCAGCTGGGTGGGCGGGCAAGATACGCAGTATTTT. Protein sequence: CASSWVGGQDTQYF. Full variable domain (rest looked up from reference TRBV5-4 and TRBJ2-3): ETGVTQSPTHLIKTRGQQVTLRCSSQSGHNTVSWYQQALGQGPQFIFQYYREEENGRGNFPPRFSGLQFPNYSSELNVNALELDDSALYLCASSWVGGQDTQYFGPGTRLTVL.

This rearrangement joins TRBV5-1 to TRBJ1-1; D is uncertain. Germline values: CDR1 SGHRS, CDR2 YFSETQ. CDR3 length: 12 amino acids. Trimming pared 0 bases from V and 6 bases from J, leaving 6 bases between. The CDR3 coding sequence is TGCGCCAGCAGCTTGGGAGGGCCTGAAGCTTTCTTT. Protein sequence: CASSLGGPEAFF. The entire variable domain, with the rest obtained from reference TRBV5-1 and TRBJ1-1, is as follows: KAGVTQTPRYLIKTRGQQVTLSCSPISGHRSVSWYQQTPGQGLQFLFEYFSETQRNKGNFPGRFSGRQFSNSRSEMNVSTLELGDSALYLCASSLGGPEAFFGQGTRLTVV.

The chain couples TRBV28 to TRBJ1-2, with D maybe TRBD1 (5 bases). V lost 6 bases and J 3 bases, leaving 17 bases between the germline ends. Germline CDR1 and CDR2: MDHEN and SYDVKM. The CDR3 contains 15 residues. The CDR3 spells CASRDNRKLYYGYTF. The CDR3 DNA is TGTGCCAGCAGAGACAACAGGAAACTGTACTATGGCTACACCTTC.

As DNA, the CDR3 is TGTGCCAGCAGCCAAGATCTGGCAGGGGAACAGCCCCAGCATTTT. This codes for CASSQDLAGEQPQHF. The J gene is TRBJ1-5, the V gene TRBV4-2; D perhaps matches TRBD1 (6 bases). The V and J ends lost 0 bases and 7 bases respectively, with 13 bases between them. The germline V gene encodes CDR1 LGHNA and CDR2 YNFKEQ. The CDR3 consists of 15 residues.

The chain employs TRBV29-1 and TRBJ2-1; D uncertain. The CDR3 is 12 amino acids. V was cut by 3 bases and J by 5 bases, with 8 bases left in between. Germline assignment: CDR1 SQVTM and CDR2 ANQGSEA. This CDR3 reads CSVDQFDNEQFF. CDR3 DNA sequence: TGCAGCGTTGATCAGTTCGACAATGAGCAGTTCTTC.

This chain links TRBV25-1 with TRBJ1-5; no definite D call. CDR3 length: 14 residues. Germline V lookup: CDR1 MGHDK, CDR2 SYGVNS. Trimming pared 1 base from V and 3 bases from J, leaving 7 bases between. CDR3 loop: CASSEFGHNQPQHF. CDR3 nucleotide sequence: TGTGCCAGCAGTGAATTTGGTCACAATCAGCCCCAGCATTTT.

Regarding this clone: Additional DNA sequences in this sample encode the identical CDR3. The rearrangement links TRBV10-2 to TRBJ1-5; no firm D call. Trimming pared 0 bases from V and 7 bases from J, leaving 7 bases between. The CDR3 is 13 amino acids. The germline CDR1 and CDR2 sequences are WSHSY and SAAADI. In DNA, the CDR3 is TGCGCCAGCAGTGAGTCGATAGGCCAGCCCCAGCATTTT. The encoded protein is CASSESIGQPQHF.

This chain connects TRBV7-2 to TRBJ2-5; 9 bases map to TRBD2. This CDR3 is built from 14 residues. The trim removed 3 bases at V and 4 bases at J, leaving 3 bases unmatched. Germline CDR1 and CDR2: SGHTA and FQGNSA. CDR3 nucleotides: TGTGCCAGCAGCTTCGGAGCGGGGGGAGAGACCCAGTACTTC. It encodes CASSFGAGGETQYF.

The DNA of the CDR3 is TGTGCCAGCAGCAGGGTACCAGATGGCTACACCTTC. Its translation: CASSRVPDGYTF. This rearrangement joins TRBV2 to TRBJ1-2, with a tentative D call TRBD1 (5 bases). CDR1 is SNHLY and CDR2 is FYNNEI in the germline V gene. The CDR3 has 12 residues. Trimming cost V 6 bases and J 6 bases, with 11 bases left between them. Full variable domain (rest looked up from reference TRBV2 and TRBJ1-2): EPEVTQTPSHQVTQMGQEVILRCVPISNHLYFYWYRQILGQKVEFLVSFYNNEISEKSEIFDDQFSVERPDGSNFTLKIRSTKLEDSAMYFCASSRVPDGYTFGSGTRLTVV.

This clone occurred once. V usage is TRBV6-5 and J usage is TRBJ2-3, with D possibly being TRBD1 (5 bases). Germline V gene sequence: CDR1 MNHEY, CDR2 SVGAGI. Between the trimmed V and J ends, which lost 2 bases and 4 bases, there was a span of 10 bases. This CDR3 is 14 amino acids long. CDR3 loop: CASSYRVRADTQYF. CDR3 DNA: TGTGCCAGCAGTTACCGAGTCAGGGCAGATACGCAGTATTTT.